A selection of T cell receptor beta chains follows, all from one sample in a study of shared clonotypes between healthy human individuals. Using immunoSEQ multiplex PCR, the repertoire was profiled, and TCRdb retains in-frame clones only, with some absent. The table includes some 1,600,000 clones, nearly 99% detected once. Sequenced material: naive CD4+ T cells sorted from blood. These receptors were taken from a man aged 25 to 40 in good health. The CDR3 runs from the conserved cysteine through the conserved F or W. Each record gives: clone size, J gene, D gene, V gene, CDR3 DNA, CDR3 protein. D genes are given only for firm matches. Size values are once, few and many counts, or a class for expanded clones, and some rows have none.

NA,TRBJ2-5,NA,TRBV11-2,TGTGCCAGCAGCTTAGCGCGGGGTAGGAAGGAGACCCAGTACTTC,CASSLARGRKETQYF
NA,TRBJ2-2,TRBD2,TRBV5-1,TGCGCCAGCAGCCTGGCTTGGGGAGCGGGGCACCGGGAGCTGTTTTTT,CASSLAWGAGHRELFF
NA,TRBJ2-1,TRBD2,TRBV7-8,TGTGCCAGCAGCTTAGAGACTAGCGGGGCGAGCTCCTACAATGAGCAGTTCTTC,CASSLETSGASSYNEQFF
NA,TRBJ2-7,NA,TRBV18,TGTGCCAGCTCACCAGTCCAGGGGCCATCCTACGAGCAGTACTTC,CASSPVQGPSYEQYF
once,TRBJ2-7,NA,TRBV18,TGTGCCAGCTCACCGGGGGTTAACTCCTACGAGCAGTACTTC,CASSPGVNSYEQYF
NA,TRBJ2-7,NA,TRBV7-2,TGTGCCAGCAGCTTAGCGGGCGTACCCTACGAGCAGTACTTC,CASSLAGVPYEQYF
NA,TRBJ1-1,NA,TRBV5-4,TGTGCCAGCAGCTTGGTGCCGTTCATGAACACTGAAGCTTTCTTT,CASSLVPFMNTEAFF
once,TRBJ2-1,TRBD2,TRBV2,TGTGCCAGCAGACGGACTAGCGGGAGCTCCTACAATGAGCAGTTCTTC,CASRRTSGSSYNEQFF
NA,TRBJ2-3,NA,TRBV4-1,TGCGCCAGCAGCCAAGTAAAGGTCCTGACAGATACGCAGTATTTT,CASSQVKVLTDTQYF
NA,TRBJ2-3,NA,TRBV2,TGTGCCAGCAGTGGCGGGAGCACAGATACGCAGTATTTT,CASSGGSTDTQYF
NA,TRBJ2-2,NA,TRBV2,TGTGCCAGCAGTGGGGGGCGCAGATCGAACACCGGGGAGCTGTTTTTT,CASSGGRRSNTGELFF
NA,TRBJ1-1,NA,TRBV7-3,TGTGCCAGCAGCTTAATAGCGGGGCACACTGAAGCTTTCTTT,CASSLIAGHTEAFF
NA,TRBJ1-4,NA,TRBV4-1,TGCGCCAGCAGCCGCACGTCGGGGTCGAGCTATTCAACTAATGAAAAACTGTTTTTT,CASSRTSGSSYSTNEKLFF
NA,TRBJ2-2,NA,TRBV5-1,TGCGCCAGCAGCTTAGGGTCGACCGGGGAGCTGTTTTTT,CASSLGSTGELFF
NA,TRBJ2-7,NA,TRBV6-5,TGTGCCAGCAGTCCTAGGGACCTCTCCTACGAGCAGTACTTC,CASSPRDLSYEQYF
NA,TRBJ1-5,NA,TRBV6-6,TGTGCCAGCGCCCTCAAATGGGACAATCAGCCCCAGCATTTT,CASALKWDNQPQHF
NA,TRBJ1-4,NA,TRBV7-8,TGTGCCAGCAGCTTACGGGACCTTGGTTTCTCGGAAAAACTGTTTTTT,CASSLRDLGFSEKLFF
NA,TRBJ2-7,NA,TRBV27,TGTGCCAGCCATTCTCGCGCAGAACCACCCTACGAGCAGTACTTC,CASHSRAEPPYEQYF
NA,TRBJ2-7,TRBD1,TRBV5-1,TGCGCCAGCAGCTCACAGGGGGTCGAGCAGTACTTC,CASSSQGVEQYF
NA,TRBJ2-7,NA,TRBV6-1,TGTGCCAGCAGTGAAGCTGTTAGGTACGAGCAGTACTTC,CASSEAVRYEQYF
NA,TRBJ2-7,TRBD1,TRBV5-1,TGCGCCAGCAGCTCAATTATGACAGGGGGGACCTACGAGCAGTACTTC,CASSSIMTGGTYEQYF
NA,TRBJ1-1,TRBD1,TRBV29-1,TGCAGCGTTGGGACAGGCCCTTTATTGAACACTGAAGCTTTCTTT,CSVGTGPLLNTEAFF
NA,TRBJ2-2,NA,TRBV7-9,TGTGCCAGCAGCTTAAACGGGGAGCTGTTTTTT,CASSLNGELFF
NA,TRBJ2-5,NA,TRBV5-1,TGCGCCAGCAGCTTGGAACAACAGGTCCAGTACTTC,CASSLEQQVQYF
NA,TRBJ2-7,TRBD1,TRBV5-1,TGCGCCAGCAGCTTGGAGGGGACAGGCTACGAGCAGTACTTC,CASSLEGTGYEQYF
NA,TRBJ2-7,NA,TRBV19,TGTGCCAGTTCAGGGACAATTACAACCTACGAGCAGTACTTC,CASSGTITTYEQYF
NA,TRBJ2-7,NA,TRBV14,TGTGCCAGCAGCCAAGAGGGCCTTAGTAGGCGGGCGCAAGCCTACGAGCAGTACTTC,CASSQEGLSRRAQAYEQYF
NA,TRBJ2-7,TRBD1,TRBV6-5,TGTGCCAGCAGTTACCGAGGGACAGGTGGCTGGGAGTACTTC,CASSYRGTGGWEYF
NA,TRBJ2-5,TRBD2,TRBV7-7,TGTGCTAGCAGCCGACTAGCGGGACGACAAGAGACCCAGTACTTC,CASSRLAGRQETQYF
NA,TRBJ2-2,TRBD2,TRBV7-8,TGTGCCAGCAGCGTCAGACTAGCGGGAGGGAACACCGGGGAGCTGTTTTTT,CASSVRLAGGNTGELFF
NA,TRBJ2-7,NA,TRBV7-2,TGTGCCAGCAGCTTACAGGGGCCTACTTACGAGCAGTACTTC,CASSLQGPTYEQYF
NA,TRBJ1-4,TRBD1,TRBV27,TGTGCCAGCAGTTTATCGGGGACAGGTTCTATCAAGAAACTGTTTTTT,CASSLSGTGSIKKLFF
once,TRBJ2-7,NA,TRBV7-6,TGTGCCAGCAGCCAAAAGATGACTAGTTTCAACGAGCAGTACTTC,CASSQKMTSFNEQYF
NA,TRBJ2-5,NA,TRBV7-2,TGTGCCAGCAGCTTAATCGGTGAGACCCAGTACTTC,CASSLIGETQYF
NA,TRBJ2-1,NA,TRBV7-2,TGTGCCAGCAGCTTAGTCGTTCGGAATGAGCAGTTCTTC,CASSLVVRNEQFF
NA,TRBJ2-7,TRBD2,TRBV10-3,TGTGCCATCAGTGAGAGGGCGGGAGGGCCCTCCGAGCAGTACTTC,CAISERAGGPSEQYF
NA,TRBJ1-4,NA,TRBV7-9,TGTGCCAGCAGCTGGACAGTGACAGCAACTAATGAAAAACTGTTTTTT,CASSWTVTATNEKLFF
once,TRBJ2-1,NA,TRBV10-3,TGTGCCATCAGTGAGTCGGGTACCAGCTCCTACAATGAGCAGTTCTTC,CAISESGTSSYNEQFF
NA,TRBJ2-2,TRBD1,TRBV7-8,TGTGCCAGCAGCCTACAGGGGACACACACCGGGGAGCTGTTTTTT,CASSLQGTHTGELFF
NA,TRBJ2-1,NA,TRBV11-2,TGTGCCAGCAGCTTAGGCGGGCGTCGCTACAATGAGCAGTTCTTC,CASSLGGRRYNEQFF
NA,TRBJ2-1,NA,TRBV10-3,TGTGCCATCACGGTGCGCGGTACCTACAATGAGCAGTTCTTC,CAITVRGTYNEQFF
NA,TRBJ1-1,NA,TRBV6-1,TGTGCCAGCAGGGGGGACGGTATGAACACTGAAGCTTTCTTT,CASRGDGMNTEAFF
once,TRBJ2-5,TRBD1,TRBV5-1,TGCGCCAGCAGCCCGGGGACAGAAGAGACCCAGTACTTC,CASSPGTEETQYF
NA,TRBJ1-2,NA,TRBV28,TGTGCCAGCAGGGGGGACGGTGGCTACACCTTC,CASRGDGGYTF
NA,TRBJ1-4,NA,TRBV28,TGTGCCAGCAGCCCCCCTGGGAGGGCGAGGGAAAAACTGTTTTTT,CASSPPGRAREKLFF
NA,TRBJ2-7,TRBD2,TRBV2,TGTGCCACCCCGGGACTAGCGGGACGAGAGCAGTACTTC,CATPGLAGREQYF
NA,TRBJ2-7,TRBD1,TRBV28,TGTGCCAGCAGGCCACAGGGGTACTCCTACGAGCAGTACTTC,CASRPQGYSYEQYF
NA,TRBJ2-7,TRBD2,TRBV7-6,TGTGCCAGCAGCGACAAGAGGACTAGCGGCCCCTACGAGCAGTACTTC,CASSDKRTSGPYEQYF
NA,TRBJ2-7,NA,TRBV10-2,TGCGCCAGCAGTGATCTGGGGGGGCCAGGACCCAACGAGCAGTACTTC,CASSDLGGPGPNEQYF
once,TRBJ2-7,TRBD2,TRBV6-5,TGTGCCAGCAGTTATGCCCCGGGAGGCTACGAGCAGTACTTC,CASSYAPGGYEQYF
NA,TRBJ2-1,NA,TRBV14,TGTGCCAGCAGCCCACGATTGGGGGAGCAGTTCTTC,CASSPRLGEQFF
NA,TRBJ2-7,TRBD1,TRBV11-2,TGTGCCAGCAGCTTATTGGGACAGGGGATGGGCGAGCAGTACTTC,CASSLLGQGMGEQYF
NA,TRBJ1-4,NA,TRBV6-5,TGTGCCAGCAGTGACCGGGACTTTCATGAAAAACTGTTTTTT,CASSDRDFHEKLFF
NA,TRBJ1-5,NA,TRBV11-2,TGTGCCAGCAGCTTAGCGCGGGGGGGCAATCAGCCCCAGCATTTT,CASSLARGGNQPQHF
NA,TRBJ1-2,TRBD1,TRBV11-2,TGTGCCAGCAGCTTAATTCAATGGGGACAGATTAACTATGGCTACACCTTC,CASSLIQWGQINYGYTF